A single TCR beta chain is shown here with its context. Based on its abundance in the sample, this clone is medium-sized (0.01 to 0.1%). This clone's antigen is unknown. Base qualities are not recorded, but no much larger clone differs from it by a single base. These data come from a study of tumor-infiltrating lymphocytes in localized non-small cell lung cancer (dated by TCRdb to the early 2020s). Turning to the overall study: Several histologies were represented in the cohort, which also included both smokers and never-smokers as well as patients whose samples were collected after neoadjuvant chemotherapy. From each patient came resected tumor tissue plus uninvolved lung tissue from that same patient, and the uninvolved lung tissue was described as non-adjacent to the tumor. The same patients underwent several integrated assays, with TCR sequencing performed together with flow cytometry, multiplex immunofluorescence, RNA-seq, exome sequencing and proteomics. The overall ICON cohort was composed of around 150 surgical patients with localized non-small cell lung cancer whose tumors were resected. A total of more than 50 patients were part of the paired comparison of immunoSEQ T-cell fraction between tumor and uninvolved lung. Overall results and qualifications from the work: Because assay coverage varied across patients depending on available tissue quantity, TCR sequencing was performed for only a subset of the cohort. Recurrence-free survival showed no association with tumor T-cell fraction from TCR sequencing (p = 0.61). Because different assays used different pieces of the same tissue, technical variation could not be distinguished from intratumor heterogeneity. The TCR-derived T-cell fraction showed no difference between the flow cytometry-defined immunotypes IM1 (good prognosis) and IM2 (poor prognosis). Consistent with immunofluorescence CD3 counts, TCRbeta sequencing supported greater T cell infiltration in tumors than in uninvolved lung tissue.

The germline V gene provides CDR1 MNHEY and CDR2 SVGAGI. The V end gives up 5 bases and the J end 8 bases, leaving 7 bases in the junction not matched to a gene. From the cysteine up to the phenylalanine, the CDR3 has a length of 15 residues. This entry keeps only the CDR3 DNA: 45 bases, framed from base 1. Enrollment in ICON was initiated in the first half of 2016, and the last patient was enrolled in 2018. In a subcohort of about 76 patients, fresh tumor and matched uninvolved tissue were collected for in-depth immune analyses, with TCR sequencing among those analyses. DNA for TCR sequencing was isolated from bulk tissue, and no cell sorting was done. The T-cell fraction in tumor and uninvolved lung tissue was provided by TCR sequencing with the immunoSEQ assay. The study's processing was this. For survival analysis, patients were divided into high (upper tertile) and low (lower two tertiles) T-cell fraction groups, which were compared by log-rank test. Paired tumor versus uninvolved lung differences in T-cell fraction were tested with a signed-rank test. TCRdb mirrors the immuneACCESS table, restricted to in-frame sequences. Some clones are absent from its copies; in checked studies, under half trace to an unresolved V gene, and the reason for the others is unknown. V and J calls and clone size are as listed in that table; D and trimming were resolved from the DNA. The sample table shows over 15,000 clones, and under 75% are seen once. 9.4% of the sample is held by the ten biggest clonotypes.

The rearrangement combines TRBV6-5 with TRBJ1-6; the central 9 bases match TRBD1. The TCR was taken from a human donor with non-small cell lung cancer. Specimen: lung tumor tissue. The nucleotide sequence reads TGTGCCAGCAGTCCCGGGACAGGGAGAGATTCACCCCTCCACTTT. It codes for CASSPGTGRDSPLHF.